The 4 T cell receptor beta chains presented below share a single source sample, sequenced in a study of blood T cell repertoires in COVID-19. The data were produced by immunoSEQ multiplex PCR, yet TCRdb's version contains in-frame clones alone and is incomplete. This table has about 120,000 clones, roughly 89% appearing once. Material: PBMCs or T cells enriched from blood (not recorded which). These receptors were obtained from a woman in her twenties or thirties who had recovered from COVID-19.

This sequence joins TRBV5-1 and TRBJ2-5; 11 bases fit TRBD2. CDR1 and CDR2 (germline): SGHRS, YFSETQ. Trimming cost V 3 bases and J 2 bases; bases outside gene matches: 6. CDR3 length: 16 amino acids. CDR3 region: CASSSGLAGRQETQYF. For the CDR3, the DNA is TGCGCCAGCAGCTCAGGACTAGCGGGTAGACAAGAGACCCAGTACTTC. Full variable domain (outside the CDR3, taken from reference TRBV5-1 and TRBJ2-5): KAGVTQTPRYLIKTRGQQVTLSCSPISGHRSVSWYQQTPGQGLQFLFEYFSETQRNKGNFPGRFSGRQFSNSRSEMNVSTLELGDSALYLCASSSGLAGRQETQYFGPGTRLLVL.

The chain has TRBV10-3 and TRBJ1-1, with 7 bases aligning to TRBD1. V lost 6 bases and J lost 0; bases outside the gene matches: 7. The germline CDR1 and CDR2 sequences are ENHRY and SYGVKD. The CDR3 spans 15 residues. The DNA of the CDR3 is TGTGCCATCAGAGGGGGCCAGACGTTGAACACTGAAGCTTTCTTT. Protein: CAIRGGQTLNTEAFF.

The V gene is TRBV30, the J gene TRBJ2-2, with D possibly matching TRBD2 (6 bases). CDR1 and CDR2 (germline): GTSNPN, SVGIG (reference sequence). V lost 3 bases and J lost 10, with 9 bases in between. The CDR3 covers 11 residues. In DNA form, the CDR3 reads TGTGCCTGGAGGGACTACGAGGAGCTGTTTTTT. This gives the protein CAWRDYEELFF. Filled out from reference TRBV30 and TRBJ2-2, the complete variable domain reads SQTIHQWPATLVQPVGSPLSLECTVEGTSNPNLYWYRQAAGRGLQLLFYSVGIGQISSEVPQNLSASRPQDRQFILSSKKLLLSDSGFYLCAWRDYEELFFGEGSRLTVL.

This clone was detected once. V usage is TRBV7-2 and J usage is TRBJ1-3; no definite D call. V was shortened by 5 bases and J by 4 bases, with 15 bases between the two germline ends. CDR1 SGHTA and CDR2 FQGNSA come from the germline V gene. The CDR3 is 15 amino acids. The CDR3 sequence: CASSPTRARGNTIYF. The CDR3 DNA is TGTGCCAGCAGCCCAACGCGGGCGAGGGGAAACACCATATATTTT.